This T cell receptor beta chain was found in a study of blood T cell repertoires in COVID-19. On the study more broadly: Donors in the United States, Italy and Spain gave samples during acute or convalescent COVID-19. The analysed material was cDNA or gDNA that came from T cells, B-cell-depleted T cells, or PBMCs.

Germline loops: CDR1 MGHRA, CDR2 YSYEKL. V shed 4 bases, J shed 1 base, and the junction held 6 bases outside the gene matches. The CDR3 contains 15 residues. As originally analysed: Nucleated cell number was recorded as an estimate derived from reference gene primer amplification. Clones were read by immunoSEQ multiplex PCR, and TCRdb kept only the in-frame ones, dropping some. Clone size and the V and J calls come from that table; the DNA yielded D and trimming. The sample yields over 85,000 clones, 70% to 80% seen once. The TCR sequence derives from a woman aged 55-70 years with acute or convalescent COVID-19. The gene calls are TRBV4-1 and TRBJ2-5, with 7 bases that match TRBD2. The specimen was peripheral blood. In DNA form, the CDR3 reads TGCGCCAGCAGCCGGGTGACGGGGGGCCAAGAGACCCAGTACTTC. Protein product: CASSRVTGGQETQYF.